This T cell receptor (beta chain) was documented in a study of molecular identifiers for immune sequencing clone quantification. One entry per CDR3 protein results from TCRdb running MiXCR on the PCR reads. The profile shows some 580,000 distinct CDR3 sequences, roughly 23% of them singletons. It was from around 20,000 to 1,000,000 sorted cells, with 10%, 30% or 50% RNA, that naive CD8 libraries came. Naive CD8 T cells were sorted, and the gate applied was CD8+CD4-CCR7+CD45RA+. The study, taken as a whole, reports: Spiked Jurkat TCR RNA from one cell was reportedly detectable among approximately 1 million naive cells. For effector cells, clones above 20 RNA copies held over 97% of molecules; for naive cells, under 1%.

In regard to this clonotype: The antigen remains undetermined.

This CDR3 spans 16 amino acids. From germline, CDR1 is SGDLS and CDR2 YYNGEE. The trim removed 4 bases at V and 4 bases at J, leaving 7 bases unmatched. The source material was naive CD8+ T cells from blood, with Jurkat cell RNA spiked in. Stated subset: FACS-sorted CD8+CD4-CCR7+CD45RA+ naive T cells. This rearrangement joins TRBV9 to TRBJ2-1, with 11 bases identical to TRBD2. The TCR comes from a human donor in good health. Some libraries in this study had Jurkat cell RNA spiked in. DNA for the CDR3: TGTGCCAGCAGCCCACCACTAGCGGGAGATTACAATGAGCAGTTCTTC. Amino acids: CASSPPLAGDYNEQFF.